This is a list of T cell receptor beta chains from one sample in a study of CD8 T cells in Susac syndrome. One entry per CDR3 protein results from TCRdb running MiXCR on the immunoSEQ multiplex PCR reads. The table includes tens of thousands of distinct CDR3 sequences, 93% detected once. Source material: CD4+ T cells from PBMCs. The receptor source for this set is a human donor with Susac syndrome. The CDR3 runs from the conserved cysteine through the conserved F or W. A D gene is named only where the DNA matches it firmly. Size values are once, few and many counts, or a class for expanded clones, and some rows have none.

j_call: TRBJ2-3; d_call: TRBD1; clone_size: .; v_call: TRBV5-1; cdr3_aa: CASSLSAGGNADTQYF; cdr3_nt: TGCGCCAGCAGCTTGTCAGCAGGGGGTAATGCAGATACGCAGTATTTT
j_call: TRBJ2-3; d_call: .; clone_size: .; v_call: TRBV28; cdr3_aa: CATSPGNTDTQYF; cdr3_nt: TGTGCCACCTCCCCTGGGAACACAGATACGCAGTATTTT
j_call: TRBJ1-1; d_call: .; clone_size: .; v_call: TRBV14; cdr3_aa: CASSQDWRQQNTEAFF; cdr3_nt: TGTGCCAGCAGCCAAGACTGGCGACAGCAGAACACTGAAGCTTTCTTT
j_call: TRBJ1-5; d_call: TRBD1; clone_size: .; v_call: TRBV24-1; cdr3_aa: CATSDAGTGSNQPQHF; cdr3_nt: TGTGCCACCAGTGATGCCGGGACAGGCAGCAATCAGCCCCAGCATTTT
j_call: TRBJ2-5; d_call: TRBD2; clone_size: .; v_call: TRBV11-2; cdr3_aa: CASSPGLPLGAFQETQYF; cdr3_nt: TGTGCCAGCAGCCCGGGACTACCACTCGGAGCTTTCCAAGAGACCCAGTACTTC
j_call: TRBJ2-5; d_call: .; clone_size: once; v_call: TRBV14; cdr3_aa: CASSQDRQPRETQYF; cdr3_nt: TGTGCCAGCAGCCAAGATCGTCAGCCCAGAGAGACCCAGTACTTC
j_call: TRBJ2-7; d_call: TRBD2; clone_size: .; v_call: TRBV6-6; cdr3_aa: CASSYPGGSYEQYF; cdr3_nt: TGTGCCAGCAGTTACCCGGGGGGCTCCTACGAGCAGTACTTC
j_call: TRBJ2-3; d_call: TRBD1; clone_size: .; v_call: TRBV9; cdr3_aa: CASSLRTGTDTQYF; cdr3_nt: TGTGCCAGCAGCCTCCGGACAGGGACAGATACGCAGTATTTT
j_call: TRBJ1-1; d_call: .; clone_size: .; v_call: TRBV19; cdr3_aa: CASTARPTMNTEAFF; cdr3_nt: TGTGCCAGTACGGCCCGCCCTACCATGAACACTGAAGCTTTCTTT
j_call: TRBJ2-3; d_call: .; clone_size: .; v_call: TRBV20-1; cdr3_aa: CSARPPGWDTDTQYF; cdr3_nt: TGCAGTGCTAGACCGCCCGGGTGGGACACAGATACGCAGTATTTT
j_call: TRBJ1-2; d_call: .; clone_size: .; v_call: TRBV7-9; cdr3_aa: CASSLVFPKGNYGYTF; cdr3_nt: TGTGCCAGCAGCTTAGTTTTCCCGAAAGGGAACTATGGCTACACCTTC
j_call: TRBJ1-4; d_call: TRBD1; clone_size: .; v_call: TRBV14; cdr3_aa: CASSQTGGATNEKLFF; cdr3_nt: TGTGCCAGCAGCCAAACAGGGGGTGCAACTAATGAAAAACTGTTTTTT
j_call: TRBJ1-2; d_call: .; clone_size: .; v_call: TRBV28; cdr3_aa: CASSLLQGGSYGYTF; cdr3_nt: TGTGCCAGCAGTTTGTTGCAGGGAGGGAGCTATGGCTACACCTTC
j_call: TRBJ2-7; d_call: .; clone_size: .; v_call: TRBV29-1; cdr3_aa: CSAARPPYEQYF; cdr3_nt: TGCAGCGCCGCGAGACCTCCCTACGAGCAGTACTTC
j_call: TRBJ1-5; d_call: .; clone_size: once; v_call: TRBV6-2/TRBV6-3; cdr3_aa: CASSYAWGSQPQHF; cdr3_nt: TGTGCCAGCAGTTACGCTTGGGGAAGTCAGCCCCAGCATTTT
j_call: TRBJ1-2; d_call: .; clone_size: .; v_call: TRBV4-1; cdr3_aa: CASSQEVDQPYGYTF; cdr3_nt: TGCGCCAGCAGCCAAGAGGTGGACCAACCCTATGGCTACACCTTC
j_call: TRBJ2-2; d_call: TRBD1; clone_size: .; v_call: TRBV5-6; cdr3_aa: CASSMLSLGQGGTGELFF; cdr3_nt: TGTGCCAGCAGCATGCTCTCCCTGGGACAGGGAGGCACCGGGGAGCTGTTTTTT
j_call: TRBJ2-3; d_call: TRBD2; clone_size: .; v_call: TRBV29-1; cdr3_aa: CSVDHPAGGRTDTQYF; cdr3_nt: TGCAGCGTTGATCACCCAGCGGGGGGGCGCACAGATACGCAGTATTTT
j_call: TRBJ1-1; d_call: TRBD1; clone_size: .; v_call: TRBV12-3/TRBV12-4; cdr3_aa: CASSRRGRVETEAFF; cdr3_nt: TGTGCCAGCAGTCGCAGGGGGCGGGTAGAAACTGAAGCTTTCTTT
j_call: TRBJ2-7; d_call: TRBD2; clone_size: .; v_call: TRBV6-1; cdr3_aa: CASRRRRRASGTSSGEQYF; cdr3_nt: TGTGCCAGCAGGCGCCGAAGGAGGGCTAGCGGGACATCAAGTGGCGAGCAGTACTTC
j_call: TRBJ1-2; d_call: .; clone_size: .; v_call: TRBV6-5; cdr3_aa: CASSWREKGYGYTF; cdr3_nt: TGTGCCAGCAGTTGGAGGGAGAAAGGCTATGGCTACACCTTC
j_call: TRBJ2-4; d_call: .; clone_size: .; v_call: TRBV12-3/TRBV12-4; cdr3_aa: CASSVLGTAKNIQYF; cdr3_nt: TGTGCCAGCAGTGTCTTAGGGACAGCCAAAAACATTCAGTACTTC
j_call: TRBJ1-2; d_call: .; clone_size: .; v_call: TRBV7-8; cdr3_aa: CASSFATHNYGYTF; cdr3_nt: TGTGCCAGCAGCTTCGCGACCCACAACTATGGCTACACCTTC
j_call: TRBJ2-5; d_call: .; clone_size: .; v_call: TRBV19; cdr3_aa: CASSISRRNQETQYF; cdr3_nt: TGTGCCAGTAGTATCTCGCGACGTAACCAAGAGACCCAGTACTTC
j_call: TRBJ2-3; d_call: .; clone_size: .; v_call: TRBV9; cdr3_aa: CASSVAPTGGADTQYF; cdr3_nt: TGTGCCAGCAGCGTAGCCCCAACAGGTGGGGCAGATACGCAGTATTTT
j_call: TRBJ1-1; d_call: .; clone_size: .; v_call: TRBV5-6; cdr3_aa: CASSFIRRNTEAFF; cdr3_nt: TGTGCCAGCAGCTTTATCAGAAGGAACACTGAAGCTTTCTTT
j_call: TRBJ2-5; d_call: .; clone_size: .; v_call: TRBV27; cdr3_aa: CASSSPRQETQYF; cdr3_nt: TGTGCCAGCAGTTCTCCTAGGCAAGAGACCCAGTACTTC
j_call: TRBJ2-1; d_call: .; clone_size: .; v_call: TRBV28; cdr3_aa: CASKSYGYNEQFF; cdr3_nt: TGTGCCAGCAAGTCTTACGGATACAATGAGCAGTTCTTC
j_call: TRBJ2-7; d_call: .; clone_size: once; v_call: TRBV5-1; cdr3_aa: CASRLPRAGEQYF; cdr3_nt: TGCGCCAGCAGACTCCCAAGGGCGGGGGAGCAGTACTTC
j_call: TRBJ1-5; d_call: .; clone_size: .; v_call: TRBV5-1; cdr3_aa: CASSFGGAGQPQHF; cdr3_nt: TGCGCCAGCAGCTTTGGGGGGGCTGGCCAGCCCCAGCATTTT
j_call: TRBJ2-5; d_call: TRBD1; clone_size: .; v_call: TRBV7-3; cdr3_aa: CASSLGQGPQETQYF; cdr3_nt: TGTGCCAGCAGCCTCGGACAGGGGCCCCAAGAGACCCAGTACTTC
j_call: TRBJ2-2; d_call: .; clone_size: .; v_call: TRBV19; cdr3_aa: CASSGALRTVTGELFF; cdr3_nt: TGTGCCAGTAGTGGGGCTTTGAGGACAGTCACCGGGGAGCTGTTTTTT
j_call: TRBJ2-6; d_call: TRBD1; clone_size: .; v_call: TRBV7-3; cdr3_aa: CASSRAPGQGSSGANVLTF; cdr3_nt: TGTGCCAGCAGCCGTGCTCCGGGACAGGGTTCGTCTGGGGCCAACGTCCTGACTTTC
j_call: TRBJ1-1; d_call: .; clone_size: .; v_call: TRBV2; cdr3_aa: CASRVLLTGTTEAFF; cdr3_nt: TGTGCCAGCAGAGTTTTGTTAACCGGGACCACTGAAGCTTTCTTT
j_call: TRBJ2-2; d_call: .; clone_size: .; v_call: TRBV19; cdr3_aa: CASSRNPGQDTGELFF; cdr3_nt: TGTGCCAGTAGTAGGAACCCGGGACAAGACACCGGGGAGCTGTTTTTT
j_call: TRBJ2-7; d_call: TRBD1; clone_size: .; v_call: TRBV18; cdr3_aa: CASSPTGETSYEQYF; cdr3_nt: TGTGCCAGCTCACCCACAGGGGAAACCTCCTACGAGCAGTACTTC
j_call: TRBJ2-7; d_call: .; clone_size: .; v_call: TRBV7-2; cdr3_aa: CASSLPGNNEQYF; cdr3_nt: TGTGCCAGCAGCTTACCAGGGAACAACGAGCAGTACTTC
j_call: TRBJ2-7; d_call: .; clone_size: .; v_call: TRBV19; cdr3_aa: CASAKGEEQYF; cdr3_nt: TGTGCCAGTGCAAAGGGGGAGGAGCAGTACTTC
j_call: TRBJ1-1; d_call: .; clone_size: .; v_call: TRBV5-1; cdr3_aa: CASSPRGTEAFF; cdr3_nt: TGCGCCAGCAGCCCTCGTGGGACTGAAGCTTTCTTT
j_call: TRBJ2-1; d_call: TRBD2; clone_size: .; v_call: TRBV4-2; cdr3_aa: CASSQVSGGHRWDNEQFF; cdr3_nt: TGTGCCAGCAGCCAAGTCAGCGGGGGGCATCGGTGGGACAATGAGCAGTTCTTC
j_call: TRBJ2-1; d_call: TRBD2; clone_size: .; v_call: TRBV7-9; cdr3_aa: CASSTIAGGFLNEQFF; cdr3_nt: TGTGCCAGCAGCACCATAGCGGGGGGATTTCTCAATGAGCAGTTCTTC
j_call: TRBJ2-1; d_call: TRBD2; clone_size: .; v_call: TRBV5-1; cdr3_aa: CASSSLAGYPYNEQFF; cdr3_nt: TGCGCCAGCAGCTCTTTAGCGGGTTACCCCTACAATGAGCAGTTCTTC
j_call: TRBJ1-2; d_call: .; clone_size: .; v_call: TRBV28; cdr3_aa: CASSLQQGRGYTF; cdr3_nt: TGTGCCAGCAGTTTACAACAGGGAAGGGGCTACACCTTC
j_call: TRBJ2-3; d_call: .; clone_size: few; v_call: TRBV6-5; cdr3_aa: CASSYGWRRTVTQYF; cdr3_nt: TGTGCCAGCAGCTACGGTTGGCGGAGGACAGTTACGCAGTATTTT
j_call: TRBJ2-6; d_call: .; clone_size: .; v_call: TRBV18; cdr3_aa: CASSPLDGLSGANVLTF; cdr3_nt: TGTGCCAGCTCACCATTGGATGGTTTATCTGGGGCCAACGTCCTGACTTTC
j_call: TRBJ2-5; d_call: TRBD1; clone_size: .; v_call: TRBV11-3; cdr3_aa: CASSSGTAETQYF; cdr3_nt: TGTGCCAGCAGCTCGGGGACAGCGGAGACCCAGTACTTC
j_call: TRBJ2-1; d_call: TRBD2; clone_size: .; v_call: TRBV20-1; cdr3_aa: CSARVGLAIYNEQFF; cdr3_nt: TGCAGTGCTAGAGTCGGACTAGCGATTTACAATGAGCAGTTCTTC
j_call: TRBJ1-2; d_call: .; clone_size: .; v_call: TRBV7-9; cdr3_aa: CASSLVGITNYGYTF; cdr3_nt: TGTGCCAGCAGCTTAGTGGGAATTACTAACTATGGCTACACCTTC
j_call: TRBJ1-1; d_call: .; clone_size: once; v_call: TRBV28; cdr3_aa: CASSFPFTTEAFF; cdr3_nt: TGTGCCAGCAGTTTTCCCTTCACCACTGAAGCTTTCTTT
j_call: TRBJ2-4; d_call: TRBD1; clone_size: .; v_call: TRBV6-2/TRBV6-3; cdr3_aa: CASSYSPPDRGIVFVAKNIQYF; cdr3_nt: TGTGCCAGCAGTTACTCCCCTCCTGACAGGGGAATAGTGTTCGTGGCCAAAAACATTCAGTACTTC
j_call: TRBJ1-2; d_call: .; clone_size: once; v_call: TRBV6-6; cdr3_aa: CASSYSGKANYGYTF; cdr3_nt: TGTGCCAGCAGTTATTCAGGAAAAGCTAACTATGGCTACACCTTC
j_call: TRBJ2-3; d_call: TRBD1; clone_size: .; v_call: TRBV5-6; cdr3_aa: CASSWLGQGAYTQYF; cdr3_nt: TGTGCCAGCAGCTGGCTGGGACAGGGGGCATATACGCAGTATTTT
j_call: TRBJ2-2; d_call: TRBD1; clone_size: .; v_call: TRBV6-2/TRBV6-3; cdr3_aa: CASTKRGRVGELFF; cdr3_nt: TGTGCCAGCACGAAGAGGGGGCGAGTCGGGGAGCTGTTTTTT